Listed below are T cell receptor beta chains from one sample, sequenced in a study of early T cells in non-severe SARS-CoV-2 infection. TCRdb used MiXCR to reprocess the 5' RACE reads, holding one entry per CDR3 protein. The table records 70,000 to 90,000 distinct CDR3 sequences, approximately 12% of them present only once. The specimen sequenced was whole blood. All receptors derive from an adult who was a healthcare worker with PCR-confirmed SARS-CoV-2 infection or an uninfected control (not recorded which). CDR3s include the opening cysteine and the closing phenylalanine or tryptophan. Each record gives: clone size, J gene, D gene, V gene, CDR3 DNA, CDR3 protein. The D gene is left open where the match is weak. Only some rows state a clone size, as once, few, many or a class for expanded clones.

>once|TRBJ1-4|TRBD1|TRBV2
TGTGCCAGCAGTACAGGACAGGGAGTCGTAAGACTGTTTTTT
CASSTGQGVVRLFF
>few|TRBJ2-5|.|TRBV29-1
TGCAGCACATGGGACAACTCAGAGACCCAGCACTTC
CSTWDNSETQHF
>many|TRBJ1-5|.|TRBV27
TGTGCCAGCAGTCCCCGGTTGACAGGAAACAAGGAGCCCCAGCATTTT
CASSPRLTGNKEPQHF
>few|TRBJ2-1|TRBD1|TRBV7-9
TGTGCCAGCAGCTTAGCGACAGGGGGTAACAACAATGAGCAGTTCTTC
CASSLATGGNNNEQFF
>many|TRBJ2-7|TRBD2|TRBV28
TGTGCCAGCAGAAACACCGGGACTAGCGGATCCTACGAGCAGTACTTC
CASRNTGTSGSYEQYF
>many|TRBJ2-3|TRBD1|TRBV12-3/TRBV12-4
TGTGCCAGCAGTTCCCAGACAGGGTCTACGCAGTATTTT
CASSSQTGSTQYF
>few|TRBJ2-7|TRBD2|TRBV6-1
TGTGCCAGCAGAAGGACTAGCGTGACTACGGGGGAGCAGTACTTC
CASRRTSVTTGEQYF
>few|TRBJ2-1|TRBD2|TRBV6-2/TRBV6-3
TGTGCCAGCAAAGCGGGAGGAAGGGACGAGCAGTTCTTC
CASKAGGRDEQFF
>few|TRBJ1-6|.|TRBV20-1
TGCAGTGCTCCCGGGAATTATTCACCCCTCCACTTT
CSAPGNYSPLHF
>many|TRBJ2-7|.|TRBV28
TGTGCCAGCAGCCCGGACAGCGACGAGCAGTACTTC
CASSPDSDEQYF
>few|TRBJ2-7|.|TRBV29-1
TGCAGCGTTCCGGGGGCAAGCTCCTACGAGCAGTACTTC
CSVPGASSYEQYF
>many|TRBJ2-7|TRBD1|TRBV7-7
TGTGCCAGCAGCTCATTAGGGGGCCACGAGCAGTACTTC
CASSSLGGHEQYF
>few|TRBJ2-7|TRBD1|TRBV28
TGTGCCAGCAGTCCAGGGACAGGAACCTACGAGCAGTACTTC
CASSPGTGTYEQYF
>.|TRBJ2-5|TRBD2|TRBV20-1
TGCAGTGCTAGAGAGGGGAGGACTAGCGGAATACAAGAGACCCAGTACTTC
CSAREGRTSGIQETQYF
>.|TRBJ1-5|.|TRBV10-2
TGCGCCAGCAGTGAGTCGGGGGGGCGGAATCAGCCCCAGCATTTT
CASSESGGRNQPQHF
>.|TRBJ2-3|.|TRBV9
TGTGCCAGCAGCGTAGGGCCAGGGTCGGCGAATACGCAGTATTTT
CASSVGPGSANTQYF
>few|TRBJ2-7|.|TRBV6-1
TGTGCCACCAGGACAGCAACCTACGAGCAGTACTTC
CATRTATYEQYF
>.|TRBJ2-1|TRBD2|TRBV3-1
TGTGCCAGCAGACAAAGCGGGAGGGGTGGTAATGAGCAGTTCTTC
CASRQSGRGGNEQFF
>many|TRBJ2-7|TRBD2|TRBV11-2
TGTGCCAGCAGCTCCCACGGGACTAGCGGGATATACGAGCAGTACTTC
CASSSHGTSGIYEQYF
>.|TRBJ2-6|.|TRBV28
TGTGCCAGCAGACCAGTCTCTGGGGCCAACGTCCTGACTTTC
CASRPVSGANVLTF
>.|TRBJ2-3|TRBD2|TRBV5-1
TGCGCCAGCAGCCCTGGACTAGCGGGACGCACCACAGATACGCAGTATTTT
CASSPGLAGRTTDTQYF
>.|TRBJ2-7|TRBD1|TRBV7-6
TGTGCCAGCAGCTTAGCGCCGGGACAGGGCTCCTACGAGCAGTACTTC
CASSLAPGQGSYEQYF
>many|TRBJ2-4|TRBD2|TRBV28
TGTGCCAGCAGTTCGTTCACAGCGGGGATTCAGTACTTC
CASSSFTAGIQYF
>.|TRBJ1-6|TRBD1|TRBV28
TGTGCCAGCATTCAAGGCCAGGGGGCAGGTTCACCCCTCCACTTT
CASIQGQGAGSPLHF
>few|TRBJ1-1|.|TRBV10-3
TGTGCCACCCACCGGACGGGACAACAAAACACTGAAGCTTTCTTT
CATHRTGQQNTEAFF
>.|TRBJ2-3|.|TRBV19
TGTGCCAGTAGTTGGGGGGACCGCACAGATACGCAGTATTTT
CASSWGDRTDTQYF
>.|TRBJ2-7|TRBD2|TRBV19
TGTGCCAGTAGACCCCGGGACTACTACGAGCAGTACTTC
CASRPRDYYEQYF
>.|TRBJ1-1|TRBD1|TRBV7-2
TGTGCCAGCAGCGAAAGACAGGGGGCGGCTTTCTTT
CASSERQGAAFF
>many|TRBJ2-2|.|TRBV7-8
TGTGCCAGCAGCCCCACGACGAGCGGGGAGCTGTTTTTT
CASSPTTSGELFF
>few|TRBJ2-7|TRBD2|TRBV20-1
TGCAGTGCCGAACCGGCGGGAGTAGCCTACGAGCAGTACTTC
CSAEPAGVAYEQYF
>few|TRBJ2-7|TRBD2|TRBV20-1
TGCAGTGCTCCACAGCGGGGGCTAGCGGGGGGCCGGGAGCAGTACTTC
CSAPQRGLAGGREQYF
>.|TRBJ2-7|TRBD2|TRBV5-5
TGTGCCAGCAACCACTTAGCGGGAGGCACGGGATACGAGCAGTACTTC
CASNHLAGGTGYEQYF
>.|TRBJ2-1|.|TRBV4-2
TGTGCCAGCAGCCAAGGCGGGATCCGTCCCAATGAGCAGTTCTTC
CASSQGGIRPNEQFF
>.|TRBJ2-5|.|TRBV29-1
TGCAGCGCGAGCGTTTTATTAGGAGAAGAGACCCAGTACTTC
CSASVLLGEETQYF
>.|TRBJ2-7|.|TRBV20-1
TGCAGTGCTAGAGACCCCAACGGGGGCCCCAGGTCCTACGAGCAGTACTTC
CSARDPNGGPRSYEQYF
>.|TRBJ1-1|.|TRBV6-6
TGTGCCAGCAGTTCCATCGGGTGGAACACTGAAGCTTTCTTT
CASSSIGWNTEAFF
>many|TRBJ1-2|.|TRBV28
TGTGCCAGCATTCCGGGACATAGCTATGGCTACACCTTC
CASIPGHSYGYTF
>.|TRBJ1-1|.|TRBV19
TGTGCCAGTATAGGCAGGGCAGTGGCGAAGACTGAAGCTTTCTTT
CASIGRAVAKTEAFF
>many|TRBJ2-7|.|TRBV18
TGTGCCAGCTCACCGACGAGCTCCTACGAGCAGTACTTC
CASSPTSSYEQYF
>.|TRBJ2-7|TRBD1|TRBV7-9
TGTGCCAGCAGCCTACCGGGACAGACTCAAGAGCAGTACTTC
CASSLPGQTQEQYF
>few|TRBJ2-5|.|TRBV15
TGTGCCACCAGCAGAGAGTACCAAGAGACCCAGTACTTC
CATSREYQETQYF
>many|TRBJ1-3|.|TRBV14
TGTGCCAGCAGCCACTTCTTGGAAGGGAGATCTGGAAACACCATATATTTT
CASSHFLEGRSGNTIYF
>many|TRBJ1-1|.|TRBV12-3/TRBV12-4
TGTGCCAGCACCCGGCCCCCCCCCGGGGGCACTGAAGCTTTCTTT
CASTRPPPGGTEAFF
>few|TRBJ2-3|.|TRBV6-5
TGTGCCAGCAGTTACTCAGGGGCTCGCACAGATACGCAGTATTTT
CASSYSGARTDTQYF
>.|TRBJ1-5|.|TRBV19
TGTGCCAGTAGTATGTCGAGTGGTAGCAATCAGCCCCAGCATTTT
CASSMSSGSNQPQHF
>few|TRBJ2-3|.|TRBV7-9
TGTGCCAGCAGCTTCCGCACAGGGCAAGATACGCAGTATTTT
CASSFRTGQDTQYF
>few|TRBJ2-6|TRBD1|TRBV30
TGTGCCTGGAGGGGACAGGGGGCAGCCAACGTCCTGACTTTC
CAWRGQGAANVLTF
>.|TRBJ2-6|.|TRBV6-5
TGTGCCAGCAGGGACTCTGGGGCCAACGTCCTGACTTTC
CASRDSGANVLTF
>.|TRBJ2-1|.|TRBV7-9
TGTGCCAGCACCCCATGGAGGGATGAGCAGTTCTTC
CASTPWRDEQFF
>few|TRBJ1-4|.|TRBV6-6
TGTGCCAGCAGTTATGGCGGGGATGGTGAAAAACTGTTTTTT
CASSYGGDGEKLFF
>.|TRBJ1-1|TRBD1|TRBV5-1
TGCGCCAGCAGCCCGGACAGGCTGAACACTGAAGCTTTCTTT
CASSPDRLNTEAFF
>.|TRBJ1-1|.|TRBV20-1
TGCAGTGCTAGGGCCAGACGGGAATCTGAAGCTTTCTTT
CSARARRESEAFF
>few|TRBJ2-7|.|TRBV11-1
TGTGCCAGCAGCCCTGGCTACGAGCAGTACTTC
CASSPGYEQYF
>many|TRBJ1-1|.|TRBV3-1
TGTGCCAGCAGCCCCTACCGGGTCCTGAACACTGAAGCTTTCTTT
CASSPYRVLNTEAFF
>.|TRBJ2-7|TRBD1|TRBV10-2
TGCGCCAGCACCGGACAGGGGCTCTCCGAGCAGTACTTC
CASTGQGLSEQYF